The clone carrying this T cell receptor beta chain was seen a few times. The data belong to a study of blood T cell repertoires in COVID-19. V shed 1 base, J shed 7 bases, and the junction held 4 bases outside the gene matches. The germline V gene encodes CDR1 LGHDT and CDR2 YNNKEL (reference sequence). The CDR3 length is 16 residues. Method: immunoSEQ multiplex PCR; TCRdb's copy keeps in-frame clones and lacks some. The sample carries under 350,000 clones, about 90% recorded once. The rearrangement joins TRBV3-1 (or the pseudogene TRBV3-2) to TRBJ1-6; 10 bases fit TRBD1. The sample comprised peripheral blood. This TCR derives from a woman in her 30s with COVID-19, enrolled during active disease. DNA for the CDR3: TGTGCCAGCAGCCAAGTAGGGGGACAGGGGAATTCACCCCTCCACTTT. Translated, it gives CASSQVGGQGNSPLHF.